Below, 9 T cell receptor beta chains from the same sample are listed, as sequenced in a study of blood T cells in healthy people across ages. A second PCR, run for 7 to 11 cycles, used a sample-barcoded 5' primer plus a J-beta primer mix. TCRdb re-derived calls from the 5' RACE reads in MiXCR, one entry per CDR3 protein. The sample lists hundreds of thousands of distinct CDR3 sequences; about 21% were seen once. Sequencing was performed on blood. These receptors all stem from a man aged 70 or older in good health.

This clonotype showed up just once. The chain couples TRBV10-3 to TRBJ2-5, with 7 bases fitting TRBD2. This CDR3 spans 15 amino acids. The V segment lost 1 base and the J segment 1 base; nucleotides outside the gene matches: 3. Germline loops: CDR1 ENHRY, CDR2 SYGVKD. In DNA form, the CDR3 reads TGTGCCATCAGTGAGTGGCGGGGGATCCAAGAGACCCAGTACTTC. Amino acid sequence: CAISEWRGIQETQYF.

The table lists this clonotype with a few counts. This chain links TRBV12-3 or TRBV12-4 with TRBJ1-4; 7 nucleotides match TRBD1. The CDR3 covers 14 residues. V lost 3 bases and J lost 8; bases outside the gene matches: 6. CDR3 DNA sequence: TGTGCCAGCAGTTTTGTGGCAGGGGGGGAAAAACTGTTTTTT. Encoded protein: CASSFVAGGEKLFF.

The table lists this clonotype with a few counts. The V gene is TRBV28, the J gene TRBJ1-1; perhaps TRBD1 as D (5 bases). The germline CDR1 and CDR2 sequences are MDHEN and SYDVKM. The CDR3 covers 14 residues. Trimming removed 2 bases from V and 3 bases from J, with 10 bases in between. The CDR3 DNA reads TGTGCCAGCAGTTTAGTAGGGGTGCACACTGAAGCTTTCTTT. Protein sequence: CASSLVGVHTEAFF.

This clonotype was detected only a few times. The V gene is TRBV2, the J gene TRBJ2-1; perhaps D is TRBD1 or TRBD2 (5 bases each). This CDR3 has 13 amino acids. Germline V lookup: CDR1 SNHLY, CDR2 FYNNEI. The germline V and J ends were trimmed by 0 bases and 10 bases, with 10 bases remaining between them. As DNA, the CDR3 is TGTGCCAGCAGTGAAGCGCATGGGACGGAGCAGTTCTTC. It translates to CASSEAHGTEQFF.

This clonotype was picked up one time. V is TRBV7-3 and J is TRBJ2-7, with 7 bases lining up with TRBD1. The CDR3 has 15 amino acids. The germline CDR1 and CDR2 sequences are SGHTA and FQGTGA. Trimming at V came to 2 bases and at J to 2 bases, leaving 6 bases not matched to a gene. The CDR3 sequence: CASSLAATGTYEQYF. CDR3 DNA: TGTGCCAGCAGCTTAGCGGCGACAGGGACCTACGAGCAGTACTTC.

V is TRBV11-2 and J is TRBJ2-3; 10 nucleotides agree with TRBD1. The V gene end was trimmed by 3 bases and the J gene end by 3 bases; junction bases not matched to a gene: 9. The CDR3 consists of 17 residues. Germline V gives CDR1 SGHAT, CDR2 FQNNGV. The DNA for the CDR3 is TGTGCCAGCAGCTTTCCTTATGGGACAGGGGCTACAGATACGCAGTATTTT. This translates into CASSFPYGTGATDTQYF.

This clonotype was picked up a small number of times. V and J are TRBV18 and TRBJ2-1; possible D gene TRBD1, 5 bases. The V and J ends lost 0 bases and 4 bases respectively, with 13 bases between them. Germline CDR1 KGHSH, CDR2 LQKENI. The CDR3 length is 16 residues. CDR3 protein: CASSPPEIHRYNEQFF. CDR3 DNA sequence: TGTGCCAGCTCACCACCGGAAATACACAGGTACAATGAGCAGTTCTTC.

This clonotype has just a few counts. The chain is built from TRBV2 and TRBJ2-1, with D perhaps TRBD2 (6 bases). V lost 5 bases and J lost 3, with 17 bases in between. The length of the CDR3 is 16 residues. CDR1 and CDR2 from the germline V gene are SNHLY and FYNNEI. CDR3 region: CASSPTPRGYYNEQFF. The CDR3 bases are TGTGCCAGCAGTCCCACACCCCGGGGGTACTACAATGAGCAGTTCTTC.

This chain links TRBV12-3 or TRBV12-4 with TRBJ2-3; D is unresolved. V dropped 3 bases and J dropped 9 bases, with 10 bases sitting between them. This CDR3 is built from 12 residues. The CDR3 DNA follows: TGTGCCAGCAGTTTTAGAGCAGGCACGCAGTATTTT. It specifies CASSFRAGTQYF.